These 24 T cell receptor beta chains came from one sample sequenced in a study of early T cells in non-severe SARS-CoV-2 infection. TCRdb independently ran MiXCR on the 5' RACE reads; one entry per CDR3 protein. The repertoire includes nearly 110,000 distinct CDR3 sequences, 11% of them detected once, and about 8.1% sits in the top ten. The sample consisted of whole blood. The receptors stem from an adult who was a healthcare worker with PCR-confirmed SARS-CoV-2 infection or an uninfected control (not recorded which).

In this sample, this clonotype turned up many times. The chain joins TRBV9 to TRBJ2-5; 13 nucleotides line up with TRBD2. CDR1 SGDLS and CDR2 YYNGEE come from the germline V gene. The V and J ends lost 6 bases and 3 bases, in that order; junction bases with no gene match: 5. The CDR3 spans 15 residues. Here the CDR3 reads CASTLGLAGKETQYF. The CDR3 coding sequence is TGTGCCAGCACCCTGGGACTAGCGGGAAAAGAGACCCAGTACTTC. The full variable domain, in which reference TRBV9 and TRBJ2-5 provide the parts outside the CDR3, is DSGVTQTPKHLITATGQRVTLRCSPRSGDLSVYWYQQSLDQGLQFLIQYYNGEERAKGNILERFSAQQFPDLHSELNLSSLELGDSALYFCASTLGLAGKETQYFGPGTRLLVL.

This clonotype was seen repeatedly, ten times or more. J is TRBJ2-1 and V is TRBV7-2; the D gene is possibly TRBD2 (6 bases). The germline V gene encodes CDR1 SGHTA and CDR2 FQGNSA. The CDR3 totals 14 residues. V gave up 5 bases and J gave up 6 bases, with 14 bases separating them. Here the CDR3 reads CASSPLPGLNEQFF. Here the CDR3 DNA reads TGTGCCAGCAGCCCACTACCGGGACTCAATGAGCAGTTCTTC.

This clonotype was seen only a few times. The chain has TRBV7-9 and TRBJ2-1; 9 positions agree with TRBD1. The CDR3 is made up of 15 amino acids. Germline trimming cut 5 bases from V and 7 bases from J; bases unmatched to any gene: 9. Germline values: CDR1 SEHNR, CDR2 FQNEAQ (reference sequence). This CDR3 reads CASSILTGTGNEQFF. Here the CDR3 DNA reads TGTGCCAGCAGCATACTGACCGGGACAGGGAATGAGCAGTTCTTC.

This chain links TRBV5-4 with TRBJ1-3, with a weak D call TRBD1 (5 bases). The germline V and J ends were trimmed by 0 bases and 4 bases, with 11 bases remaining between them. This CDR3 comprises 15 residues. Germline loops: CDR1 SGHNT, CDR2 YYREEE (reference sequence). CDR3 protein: CASSLAAGKGNTIYF. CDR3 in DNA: TGTGCCAGCAGCTTGGCCGCAGGGAAAGGAAACACCATATATTTT.

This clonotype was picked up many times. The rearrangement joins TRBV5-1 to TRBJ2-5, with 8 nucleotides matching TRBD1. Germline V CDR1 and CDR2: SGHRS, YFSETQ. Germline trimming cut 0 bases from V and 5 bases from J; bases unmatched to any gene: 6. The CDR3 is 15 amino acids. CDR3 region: CASSLERTGRETQYF. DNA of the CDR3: TGCGCCAGCAGCTTGGAAAGGACAGGGCGGGAGACCCAGTACTTC.

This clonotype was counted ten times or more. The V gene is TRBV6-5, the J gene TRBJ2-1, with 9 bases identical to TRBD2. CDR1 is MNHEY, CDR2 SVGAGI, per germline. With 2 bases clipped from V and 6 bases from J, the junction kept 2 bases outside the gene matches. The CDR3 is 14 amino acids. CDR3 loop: CASSYRREGNEQFF. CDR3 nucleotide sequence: TGTGCCAGCAGTTACAGGCGGGAGGGCAATGAGCAGTTCTTC.

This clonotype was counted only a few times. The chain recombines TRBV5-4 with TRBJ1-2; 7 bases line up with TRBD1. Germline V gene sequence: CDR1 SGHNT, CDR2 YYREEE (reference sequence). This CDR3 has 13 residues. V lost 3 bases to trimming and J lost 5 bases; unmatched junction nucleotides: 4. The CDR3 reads CASSSDRYYGYTF. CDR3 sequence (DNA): TGTGCCAGCAGCTCGGACAGGTATTATGGCTACACCTTC.

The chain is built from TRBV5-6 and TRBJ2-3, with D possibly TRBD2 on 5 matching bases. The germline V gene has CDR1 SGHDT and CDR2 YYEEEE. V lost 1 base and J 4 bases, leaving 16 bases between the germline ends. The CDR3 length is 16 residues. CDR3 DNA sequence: TGTGCCAGCAGCTTGATTTTTCGCGGAGGTCCAGATACGCAGTATTTT. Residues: CASSLIFRGGPDTQYF.

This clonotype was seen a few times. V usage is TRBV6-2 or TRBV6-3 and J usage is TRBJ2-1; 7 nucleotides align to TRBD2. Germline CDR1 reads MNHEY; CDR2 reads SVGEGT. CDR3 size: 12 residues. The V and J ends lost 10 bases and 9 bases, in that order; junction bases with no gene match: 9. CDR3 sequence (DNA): TGTGCCAACGGGGAGGGAGGGAGTGAGCAGTTCTTC. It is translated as CANGEGGSEQFF.

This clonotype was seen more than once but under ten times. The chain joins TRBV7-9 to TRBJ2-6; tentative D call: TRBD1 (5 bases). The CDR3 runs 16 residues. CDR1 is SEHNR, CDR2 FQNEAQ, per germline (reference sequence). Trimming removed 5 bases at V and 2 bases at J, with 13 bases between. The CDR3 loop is CASSPNPGTGANVLTF. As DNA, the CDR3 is TGTGCCAGCAGCCCGAACCCAGGGACTGGGGCCAACGTCCTGACTTTC.

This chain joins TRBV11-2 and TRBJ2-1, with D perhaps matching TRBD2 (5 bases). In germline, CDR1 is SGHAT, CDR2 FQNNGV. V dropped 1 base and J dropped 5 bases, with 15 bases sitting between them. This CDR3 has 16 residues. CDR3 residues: CASSLVGGSWNNEQFF. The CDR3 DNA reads TGTGCCAGCAGCTTAGTTGGTGGGAGCTGGAACAATGAGCAGTTCTTC.

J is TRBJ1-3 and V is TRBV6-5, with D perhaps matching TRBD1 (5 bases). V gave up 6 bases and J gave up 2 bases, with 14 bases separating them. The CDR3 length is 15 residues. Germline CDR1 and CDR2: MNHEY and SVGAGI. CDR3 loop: CASRGTTRPGNTIYF. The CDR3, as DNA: TGTGCCAGCAGGGGGACGACTCGCCCTGGAAACACCATATATTTT.

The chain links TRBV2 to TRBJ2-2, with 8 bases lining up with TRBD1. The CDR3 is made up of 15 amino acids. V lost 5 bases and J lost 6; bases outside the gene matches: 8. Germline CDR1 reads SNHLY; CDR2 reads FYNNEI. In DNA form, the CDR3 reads TGTGCCAGCAGTTTGAACAGGGGGATGGCCGGGGAGCTGTTTTTT. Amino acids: CASSLNRGMAGELFF. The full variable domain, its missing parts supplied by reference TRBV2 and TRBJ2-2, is EPEVTQTPSHQVTQMGQEVILRCVPISNHLYFYWYRQILGQKVEFLVSFYNNEISEKSEIFDDQFSVERPDGSNFTLKIRSTKLEDSAMYFCASSLNRGMAGELFFGEGSRLTVL.

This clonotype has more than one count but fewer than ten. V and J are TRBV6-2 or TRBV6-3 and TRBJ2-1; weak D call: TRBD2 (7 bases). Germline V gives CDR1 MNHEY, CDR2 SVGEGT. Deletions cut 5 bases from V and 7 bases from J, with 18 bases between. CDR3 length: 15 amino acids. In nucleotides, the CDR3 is TGTGCCAGCAGTCCAGGGGTAGCGGGTACAAATGAGCAGTTCTTC. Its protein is CASSPGVAGTNEQFF.

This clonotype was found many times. This CDR3 is CASSLGGFVNEQFF. For the CDR3, the DNA is TGTGCCAGCAGTTTGGGGGGATTCGTCAATGAGCAGTTCTTC. The J gene is TRBJ2-1, the V gene TRBV12-3 or TRBV12-4, with D possibly matching TRBD2 (6 bases). Trimming cost V 3 bases and J 6 bases, with 12 bases left between them. This CDR3 comprises 14 residues.

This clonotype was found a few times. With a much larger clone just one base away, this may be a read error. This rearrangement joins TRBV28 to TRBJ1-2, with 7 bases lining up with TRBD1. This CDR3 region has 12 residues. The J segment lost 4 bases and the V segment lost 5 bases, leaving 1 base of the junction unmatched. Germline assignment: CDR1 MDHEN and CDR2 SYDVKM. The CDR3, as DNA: TGTGCCAGCAGTCGGACAGGCTATGGCTACACCTTC. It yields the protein CASSRTGYGYTF.

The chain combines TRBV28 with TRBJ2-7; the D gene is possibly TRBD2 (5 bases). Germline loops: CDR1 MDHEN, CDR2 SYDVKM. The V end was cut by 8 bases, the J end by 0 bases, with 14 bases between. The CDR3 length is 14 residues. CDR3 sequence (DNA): TGTGCCAGCTCTAACCAGCGGTCCTCCTACGAGCAGTACTTC. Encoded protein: CASSNQRSSYEQYF.

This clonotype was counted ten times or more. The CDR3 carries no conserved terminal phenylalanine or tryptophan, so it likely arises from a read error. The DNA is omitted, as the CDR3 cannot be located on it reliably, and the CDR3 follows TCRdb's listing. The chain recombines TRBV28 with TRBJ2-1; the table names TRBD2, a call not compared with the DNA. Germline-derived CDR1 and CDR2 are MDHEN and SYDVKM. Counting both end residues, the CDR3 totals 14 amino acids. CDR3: CASRRGTSGTSPHL.

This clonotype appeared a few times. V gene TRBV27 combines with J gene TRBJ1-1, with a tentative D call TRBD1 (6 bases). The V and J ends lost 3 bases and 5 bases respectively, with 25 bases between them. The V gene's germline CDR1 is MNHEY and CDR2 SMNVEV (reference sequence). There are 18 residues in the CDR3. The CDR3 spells CASSFKQTTSGVRTEAFF. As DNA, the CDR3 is TGTGCCAGCAGTTTCAAACAGACTACATCAGGGGTACGGACTGAAGCTTTCTTT.

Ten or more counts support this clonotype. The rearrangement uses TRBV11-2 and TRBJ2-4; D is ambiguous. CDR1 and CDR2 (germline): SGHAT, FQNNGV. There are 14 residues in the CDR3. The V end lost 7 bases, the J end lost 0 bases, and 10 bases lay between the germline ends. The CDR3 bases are TGTGCCAGCACGCCCGGCCTAGCCAAAAACATTCAGTACTTC. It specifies CASTPGLAKNIQYF.

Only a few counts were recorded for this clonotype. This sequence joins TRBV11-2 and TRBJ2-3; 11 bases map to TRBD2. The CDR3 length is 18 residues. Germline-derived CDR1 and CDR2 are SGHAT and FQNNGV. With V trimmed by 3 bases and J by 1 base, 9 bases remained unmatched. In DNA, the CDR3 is TGTGCCAGCAGCTTGGTGACTAGCGGGACATTCCGCACAGATACGCAGTATTTT. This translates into CASSLVTSGTFRTDTQYF.

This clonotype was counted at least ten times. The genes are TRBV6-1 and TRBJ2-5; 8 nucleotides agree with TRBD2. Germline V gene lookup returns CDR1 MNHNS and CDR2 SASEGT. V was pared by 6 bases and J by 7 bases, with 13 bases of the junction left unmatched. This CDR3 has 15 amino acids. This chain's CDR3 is CASSRTGTRLVTQYF. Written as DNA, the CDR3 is TGTGCCAGCAGCCGTACCGGGACTAGATTGGTGACCCAGTACTTC.

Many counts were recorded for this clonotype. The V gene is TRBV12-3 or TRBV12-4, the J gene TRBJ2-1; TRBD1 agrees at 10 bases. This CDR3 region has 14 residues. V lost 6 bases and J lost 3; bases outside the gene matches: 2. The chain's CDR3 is CASRWTGGYNEQFF. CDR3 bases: TGTGCCAGCAGATGGACAGGGGGCTACAATGAGCAGTTCTTC.

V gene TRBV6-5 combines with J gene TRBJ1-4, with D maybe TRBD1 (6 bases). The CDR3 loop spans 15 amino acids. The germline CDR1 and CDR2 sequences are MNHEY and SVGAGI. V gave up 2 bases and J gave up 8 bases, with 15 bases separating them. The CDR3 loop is CASSYVTGAGEKLFF. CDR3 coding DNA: TGTGCCAGCAGTTACGTTACGGGGGCGGGAGAAAAACTGTTTTTT.